This T cell receptor beta chain came from a study of control samples from healthy donors and cancer patients. Germline values: CDR1 MNHEY, CDR2 SVGAGI. V lost 0 bases to trimming and J lost 4 bases, with 12 bases between them. The CDR3 runs 15 residues. TCRdb's table, derived via immunoSEQ multiplex PCR, lists solely in-frame clones and lacks some. The table lists 100,000 or so clones, roughly nine tenths of them singletons. This receptor was taken from a woman younger than 45 in good health. The chain couples TRBV6-5 to TRBJ1-2; D is undetermined. The sample comprised blood. This CDR3 is CASSYSSRGLYGYTF. CDR3 bases: TGTGCCAGCAGTTACTCGAGTAGAGGCCTCTATGGCTACACCTTC.